These 10 T cell receptor beta chains came from one sample sequenced in a study of blood T cell repertoires in COVID-19. Profiling relied on immunoSEQ multiplex PCR, and the TCRdb table lists in-frame clones only, not all of them. The sample contains 300,000 to 450,000 clones, 85% of which appear only once. Source material: peripheral blood. Receptors originate from a woman younger than 35 with acute or convalescent COVID-19.

The gene calls are TRBV5-4 and TRBJ1-1; 8 bases fit TRBD1. Germline values: CDR1 SGHNT, CDR2 YYREEE (reference sequence). The CDR3 loop spans 13 amino acids. The V and J ends lost 9 bases and 5 bases, in that order; junction bases with no gene match: 9. DNA of the CDR3: TGTGCCACCAGAAACAGGGGGGCGACTGAAGCTTTCTTT. Encoded protein: CATRNRGATEAFF. Using reference TRBV5-4 and TRBJ1-1 for the parts outside the CDR3, the full variable domain is ETGVTQSPTHLIKTRGQQVTLRCSSQSGHNTVSWYQQALGQGPQFIFQYYREEENGRGNFPPRFSGLQFPNYSSELNVNALELDDSALYLCATRNRGATEAFFGQGTRLTVV.

The chain combines TRBV2 with TRBJ1-2; D is possibly TRBD1 (5 bases). Germline values: CDR1 SNHLY, CDR2 FYNNEI. The CDR3 is 12 amino acids. Trimming removed 2 bases from V and 8 bases from J, with 9 bases in between. CDR3 coding DNA: TGTGCCAGCAGTGAATGGGGGGAGGGCTACACCTTC. Translation: CASSEWGEGYTF. Using reference TRBV2 and TRBJ1-2 for the parts outside the CDR3, the full variable domain is EPEVTQTPSHQVTQMGQEVILRCVPISNHLYFYWYRQILGQKVEFLVSFYNNEISEKSEIFDDQFSVERPDGSNFTLKIRSTKLEDSAMYFCASSEWGEGYTFGSGTRLTVV.

The V and J genes are TRBV7-9 and TRBJ1-1; 7 positions match TRBD1. Germline V CDR1 and CDR2: SEHNR, FQNEAQ (reference sequence). Trimming took 5 bases from V and 7 from J; bases not matched to a gene: 19. The CDR3 has 17 amino acids. CDR3 residues: CASSAISSTEGAGEAFF. CDR3 in DNA: TGTGCCAGCAGCGCCATCTCTTCTACGGAGGGGGCGGGTGAAGCTTTCTTT.

The chain joins TRBV27 to TRBJ2-1, with TRBD2 matching over 7 bases. The germline CDR1 and CDR2 sequences are MNHEY and SMNVEV (reference sequence). After removal of 3 bases from V and 4 bases from J, the junction contained 9 bases not matched to a gene. The length of the CDR3 is 16 residues. DNA for the CDR3: TGTGCCAGCAGTTTTCTGGCTAGCGGAAATTACAATGAGCAGTTCTTC. Protein product: CASSFLASGNYNEQFF.

This clone has only a few counts. The chain combines TRBV18 with TRBJ1-2, with TRBD1 matching over 10 bases. Germline V CDR1 and CDR2: KGHSH, LQKENI. Trimming removed 4 bases from V and 6 bases from J; junction bases left unmatched: 11. The CDR3 is 16 residues long. In nucleotides, the CDR3 is TGTGCCAGCTCACTTAACTTTGGACAGGGGGTTAATGGCTACACCTTC. Translated: CASSLNFGQGVNGYTF.

This chain connects TRBV5-4 to TRBJ2-2; a possible D gene is TRBD2 (6 bases). The CDR3 is 14 amino acids. Trimming shortened V by 2 bases and J by 2 bases, and 7 bases separated the two germline ends. From germline, CDR1 is SGHNT and CDR2 YYREEE (reference sequence). The CDR3 nucleotides are TGTGCCAGCAGCTTTAGCGGAAACACCGGGGAGCTGTTTTTT. It specifies CASSFSGNTGELFF.

This clone was observed a single time. The chain links TRBV9 to TRBJ2-7; D remains ambiguous. The CDR3 length is 15 residues. Germline V gene data show CDR1 as SGDLS and CDR2 as YYNGEE. Trimming shortened V by 0 bases and J by 3 bases, and 13 bases separated the two germline ends. CDR3 loop: CASSVGHAPLYEQYF. DNA of the CDR3: TGTGCCAGCAGCGTAGGACATGCCCCCCTCTACGAGCAGTACTTC.

The rearrangement links TRBV5-4 to TRBJ2-7, with D tentatively TRBD2 (6 bases). Trimming took 6 bases from V and 7 from J, leaving 20 bases between them. From germline, CDR1 is SGHNT and CDR2 YYREEE (reference sequence). This CDR3 region has 14 residues. The CDR3 DNA follows: TGTGCCAGCAAAATGACTAGTGGGGCCGGTGAGCAGTACTTC. Translated, it gives CASKMTSGAGEQYF.

The table lists this clone with a few counts. V is TRBV5-1 and J is TRBJ1-1, with D perhaps TRBD1 (6 bases). The germline CDR1 and CDR2 sequences are SGHRS and YFSETQ. This CDR3 contains 16 residues. Deletions cut 2 bases from V and 4 bases from J, with 18 bases between. The DNA of the CDR3 is TGCGCCAGCAGCTTACGAGGGAACGCGGACAGCACTGAAGCTTTCTTT. It yields the protein CASSLRGNADSTEAFF.

The genes are TRBV12-3 or TRBV12-4 and TRBJ1-4; D not resolved. This CDR3 is built from 13 residues. The V end was cut by 2 bases, the J end by 4 bases, with 5 bases between. The CDR3 nucleotides read TGTGCCAGCAGTTTACGGAGTAATGAAAAACTGTTTTTT. It encodes CASSLRSNEKLFF.